This T cell receptor beta chain was identified in a study of blood T cells in healthy people across ages. Study-wide results and caveats: The unsorted PBMCs prevented any conclusive comparison of naive versus antigen-experienced cells.

This clonotype was counted a single time. No antigen is known for it. V lost 7 bases, J lost 4 bases, and 14 bases stayed unmatched. The CDR3 length is 17 residues. The V gene's germline CDR1 is MNHEY and CDR2 SMNVEV (reference sequence). A J-beta primer mix and a sample-barcoded 5' primer were used in a second PCR of roughly 6 to 11 cycles. TCRdb processed the 5' RACE reads anew with MiXCR; each CDR3 protein has one entry. The table lists roughly 800,000 distinct CDR3 sequences, 53% of them singletons, with about 42% in the top ten. Every sample gave at least 5 micrograms of total RNA when it was extracted.

The V and J genes are TRBV27 and TRBJ2-1; 9 bases agree with TRBD2. Sequenced: blood. The sequence was collected from an elderly man in good health. The CDR3 loop is CASTPIVLAGSYNEQFF. The DNA of the CDR3 is TGTGCCAGCACCCCAATCGTGCTAGCGGGATCATACAATGAGCAGTTCTTC.